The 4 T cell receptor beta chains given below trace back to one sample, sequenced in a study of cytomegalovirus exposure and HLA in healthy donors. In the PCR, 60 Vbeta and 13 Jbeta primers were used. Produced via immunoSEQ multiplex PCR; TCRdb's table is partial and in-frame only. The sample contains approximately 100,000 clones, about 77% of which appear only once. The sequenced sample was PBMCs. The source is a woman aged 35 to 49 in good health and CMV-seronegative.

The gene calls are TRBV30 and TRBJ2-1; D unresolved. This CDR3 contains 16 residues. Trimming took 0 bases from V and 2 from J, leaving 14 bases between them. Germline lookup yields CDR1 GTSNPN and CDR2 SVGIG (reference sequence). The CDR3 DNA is TGTGCCTGGAGTGTCCCCTGGCAGGATCCCTACAATGAGCAGTTCTTC. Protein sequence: CAWSVPWQDPYNEQFF.

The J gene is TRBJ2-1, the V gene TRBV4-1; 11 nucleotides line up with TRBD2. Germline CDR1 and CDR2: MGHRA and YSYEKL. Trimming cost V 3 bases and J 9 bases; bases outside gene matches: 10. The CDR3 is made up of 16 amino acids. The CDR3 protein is CASSQDGTSGGFEQFF. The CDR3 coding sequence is TGCGCCAGCAGCCAGGACGGGACTAGCGGAGGTTTTGAGCAGTTCTTC.

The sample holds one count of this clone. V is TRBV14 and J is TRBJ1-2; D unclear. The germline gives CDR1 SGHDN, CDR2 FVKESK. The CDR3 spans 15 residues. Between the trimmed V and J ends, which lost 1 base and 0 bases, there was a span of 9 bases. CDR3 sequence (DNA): TGTGCCAGCAGCCAAGGGTTACAGACTAACTATGGCTACACCTTC. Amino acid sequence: CASSQGLQTNYGYTF. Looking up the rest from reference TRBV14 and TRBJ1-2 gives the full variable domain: EAGVTQFPSHSVIEKGQTVTLRCDPISGHDNLYWYRRVMGKEIKFLLHFVKESKQDESGMPNNRFLAERTGGTYSTLKVQPAELEDSGVYFCASSQGLQTNYGYTFGSGTRLTVV.

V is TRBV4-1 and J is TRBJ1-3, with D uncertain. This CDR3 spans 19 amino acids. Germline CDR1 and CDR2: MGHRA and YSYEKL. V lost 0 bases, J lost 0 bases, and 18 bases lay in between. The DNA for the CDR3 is TGCGCCAGCAGCCAAGAACCCACGGGAAGGGTGAGCTCTGGAAACACCATATATTTT. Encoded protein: CASSQEPTGRVSSGNTIYF.